These 10 T cell receptor beta chains were all obtained from the same sample, sequenced in a study of regulatory T cells in long-lasting Graves disease. Library construction for TCR beta used iRepertoire HTBI primers and Arm-PCR of CDR3 regions. TCRdb redid the calling of the multiplex PCR reads with MiXCR, one entry per CDR3 protein. The sample carries roughly 490,000 distinct CDR3 sequences, 22% recorded once. Time point: persistent/refractory GD, antithyroid drugs over 5 years with positive TRAb. The TCR library was made from RNA extracted from PBMCs. Here the sequenced sample was peripheral blood mononuclear cells (PBMCs), taken when the disease was refractory, from a patient treated with antithyroid drugs. The receptors were gathered from a female donor with Graves disease.

This chain links TRBV12-3 or TRBV12-4 with TRBJ2-3, with D hard to call. The V end lost 3 bases, the J end lost 7 bases, and 8 bases lay between the germline ends. The CDR3 has 12 amino acids. CDR3 DNA: TGTGCCAGCAGTTTGTGGGAATATACGCAGTATTTT. It codes for CASSLWEYTQYF.

This chain connects TRBV27 to TRBJ2-7; 9 bases map to TRBD2. Germline-derived CDR1 and CDR2 are MNHEY and SMNVEV (reference sequence). The V segment lost 3 bases and the J segment 4 bases; nucleotides outside the gene matches: 7. The length of the CDR3 is 15 residues. This CDR3 reads CASSLRAGGLYEQYF. The CDR3 DNA reads TGTGCCAGCAGTTTGAGAGCGGGAGGTCTGTACGAGCAGTACTTC.

V and J are TRBV15 and TRBJ1-4, with D tentatively TRBD1 (5 bases). The CDR3 loop spans 17 amino acids. Germline CDR1 is LNHNV and CDR2 is YYDKDF (reference sequence). V dropped 3 bases and J dropped 6 bases, with 20 bases sitting between them. The CDR3 region has the DNA TGTGCCACCAGCAGCCCCGAGGGGAGGGGCTATTATGAAAAACTGTTTTTT. It yields the protein CATSSPEGRGYYEKLFF.

The J gene is TRBJ1-4, the V gene TRBV9; D gene uncertain. Germline values: CDR1 SGDLS, CDR2 YYNGEE. This CDR3 has 12 residues. V shed 5 bases and J shed 8 bases, with 10 bases lying between them. As DNA, the CDR3 is TGTGCCAGCAGGGGTGCGGAGGAAAAACTGTTTTTT. This sequence encodes CASRGAEEKLFF.

This clonotype was detected only a few times. The V and J genes are TRBV19 and TRBJ1-5; D gene unclear. The ends were cut back, 3 bases at V and 0 bases at J, with 9 bases in the middle. Germline V gene lookup returns CDR1 LNHDA and CDR2 SQIVND (reference sequence). The CDR3 is 15 amino acids. The DNA of the CDR3 is TGTGCCAGTAGTATCACCCTGAGTAGCAATCAGCCCCAGCATTTT. Residues: CASSITLSSNQPQHF.

This clonotype showed up many times. The chain links TRBV19 to TRBJ1-2, with TRBD1 identical over 9 bases. The junction had 7 bases not matched to a gene; V was cut back by 6 bases and J by 8 bases. The CDR3 loop spans 13 amino acids. Germline V gene data show CDR1 as LNHDA and CDR2 as SQIVND (reference sequence). CDR3 amino acids: CASRTGQGRGYTF. In DNA, the CDR3 is TGTGCCAGTAGGACCGGACAGGGGAGAGGCTACACCTTC.

This clonotype was picked up many times. The rearrangement links TRBV28 to TRBJ1-1; D gene ambiguous. V was clipped by 3 bases and J by 0 bases, with 14 bases between them. CDR3 length: 16 residues. Germline V gives CDR1 MDHEN, CDR2 SYDVKM. The CDR3 coding sequence is TGTGCCAGCAGTTTGGATACTGGTCCCCTGAACACTGAAGCTTTCTTT. This codes for CASSLDTGPLNTEAFF.

This clonotype was seen just once. The chain employs TRBV2 and TRBJ1-6, with 8 nucleotides matching TRBD1. Trimming at V came to 9 bases and at J to 9 bases, leaving 13 bases not matched to a gene. The length of the CDR3 is 15 residues. Germline values: CDR1 SNHLY, CDR2 FYNNEI. The CDR3 reads CASGEQGVEGSPLHF. In DNA, the CDR3 is TGTGCCAGTGGAGAACAGGGGGTGGAAGGTTCACCCCTCCACTTT.

Remarks on this clonotype: This clone may be a read error of a much larger clone one base away. As DNA, the CDR3 is TGTGCCAGCAGCCCTGGACCGTTCTCCTACGAGCAGTACTTC. This sequence encodes CASSPGPFSYEQYF. The chain combines TRBV11-2 with TRBJ2-7; D gene uncertain. Trimming took 5 bases from V and 0 from J, leaving 11 bases between them. In germline, CDR1 is SGHAT, CDR2 FQNNGV. The length of the CDR3 is 14 residues.

The sample holds many counts of this clonotype. This sequence joins TRBV2 and TRBJ1-5, with TRBD1 matching 7 bases. Trimming took 1 base from V and 3 from J; bases not matched to a gene: 15. CDR1 is SNHLY and CDR2 is FYNNEI in the germline V gene. The CDR3 sequence is 19 residues long. This CDR3 reads CASSEDSGMATGDNQPQHF. CDR3 nucleotide sequence: TGTGCCAGCAGTGAAGATAGTGGGATGGCAACAGGGGACAATCAGCCCCAGCATTTT.